These 25 T cell receptor beta chains were sequenced from one sample in a study of regulatory T cells in long-lasting Graves disease. TCR beta libraries were built with iRepertoire HTBI primers and Arm-PCR of CDR3 regions. MiXCR, run by TCRdb on the multiplex PCR reads, gives a single entry per CDR3 protein. This repertoire shows some 400,000 distinct CDR3 sequences, 14% to 15% found once; its top ten account for roughly 17%. The sample's time point: newly diagnosed GD, antithyroid drugs for less than 3 months. The TCR library used RNA extracted from PBMCs. This sample was also put to use in a study of T cells in Graves' hyperthyroidism and ophthalmopathy.

Specimen: peripheral blood mononuclear cells (PBMCs), collected at new diagnosis, from a patient treated with antithyroid drugs. These receptors were taken from a woman younger than 45 with Graves disease.

This clonotype was recorded many times. The chain combines TRBV24-1 with TRBJ2-3; D is possibly TRBD1 or TRBD2 (5 bases each). This CDR3 is 15 amino acids long. V was pared by 1 base and J by 0 bases, with 7 bases between. Germline V CDR1 and CDR2: KGHDR, SFDVKD. The DNA of the CDR3 is TGTGCCACCAGTGATTTCGGGACCAGCACAGATACGCAGTATTTT. Translation gives CATSDFGTSTDTQYF.

CDR3 sequence reads: CASSFLRGSDTEAFF. The CDR3 coding sequence is TGCGCCAGCAGCTTTCTTCGTGGCTCGGACACTGAAGCTTTCTTT. The J gene is TRBJ1-1, the V gene TRBV5-1; D is unclear. Germline lookup yields CDR1 SGHRS and CDR2 YFSETQ. V was clipped by 2 bases and J by 3 bases, with 14 bases between them. There are 15 residues in the CDR3.

This clonotype was counted many times. J is TRBJ1-5 and V is TRBV11-2, with D perhaps matching TRBD1 (6 bases). The CDR3 length is 15 residues. Germline loops: CDR1 SGHAT, CDR2 FQNNGV. V was pared by 7 bases and J by 3 bases, with 16 bases between. The CDR3 bases are TGTGCCAGCAACCCTGACAGGCGACCCAATCAGCCCCAGCATTTT. The encoded protein is CASNPDRRPNQPQHF.

This clonotype was counted ten times or more. V gene TRBV12-5 combines with J gene TRBJ1-2; the match to TRBD1 covers 7 bases. Germline CDR1 is LGHNT and CDR2 is FRNRAP. CDR3 size: 17 residues. The V gene end was trimmed by 5 bases and the J gene end by 4 bases; junction bases not matched to a gene: 16. For the CDR3, the DNA is TGTGCTAGTGGTCCCCAAACCGGGACAGCAAAATTCTATGGCTACACCTTC. Protein product: CASGPQTGTAKFYGYTF.

The chain uses TRBV27 and TRBJ2-2; 8 nucleotides align to TRBD2. The CDR3 is 16 residues long. V was clipped by 3 bases and J by 4 bases; unmatched bases: 7. CDR1 is MNHEY, CDR2 SMNVEV, per germline (reference sequence). DNA for the CDR3: TGTGCCAGCAGTTTTCGGCGGGAGGCGCCCACCGGGGAGCTGTTTTTT. The encoded protein is CASSFRREAPTGELFF.

This clonotype was detected only once. A single base separates this from a much larger clone, so it may be a read error. V and J are TRBV6-2 or TRBV6-3 and TRBJ2-1; D perhaps matches TRBD1 (6 bases). Trimming took off 2 bases at V and 10 bases at J, with 15 bases between the two ends. The CDR3 loop spans 14 amino acids. Germline V lookup: CDR1 MNHEY, CDR2 SVGEGT. The DNA of the CDR3 is TGTGCCAGCAGTTACGGTGGGGGCGGATACGAGCAGTTCTTC. This codes for CASSYGGGGYEQFF.

This chain uses TRBV20-1 with TRBJ1-1; D is perhaps TRBD1 (6 bases). CDR3 length: 14 amino acids. The germline V and J ends were trimmed by 2 bases and 7 bases, with 17 bases remaining between them. In germline, CDR1 is DFQATT, CDR2 SNEGSKA (reference sequence). The CDR3 coding sequence is TGCAGTGCTAGACTTAACAGGGACCTTCTTGAAGCTTTCTTT. Its translation is CSARLNRDLLEAFF.

This clonotype has at least ten counts. The chain links TRBV2 to TRBJ1-4; D gene uncertain. Per germline, CDR1 SNHLY and CDR2 FYNNEI. This CDR3 is 16 amino acids long. V lost 7 bases and J lost 0, with 15 bases in between. For the CDR3, the DNA is TGTGCCAGCAAACAGACAAGCCAGGCAACTAATGAAAAACTGTTTTTT. Its protein is CASKQTSQATNEKLFF.

This clonotype was seen more than once but under ten times. V usage is TRBV12-3 or TRBV12-4 and J usage is TRBJ2-5; 8 nucleotides match TRBD2. J was trimmed by 5 bases and V by 0 bases; bases with no gene match: 8. The CDR3 spans 16 residues. The CDR3 DNA sequence: TGTGCCAGCAGTTTAGCGCGGGTAGCGGGAAAGGAGACCCAGTACTTC. It yields the protein CASSLARVAGKETQYF.

Ten or more counts support this clonotype. The chain has TRBV20-1 and TRBJ2-4; D gene unclear. The CDR3 length is 10 residues. Trimming left V 3 bases short and J 8 bases short, with 5 bases between. Per the germline V gene, CDR1 is DFQATT and CDR2 is SNEGSKA (reference sequence). The CDR3 loop reads CSASGYIQYF. Here the CDR3 DNA reads TGCAGTGCTAGTGGTTACATTCAGTACTTC.

The chain recombines TRBV20-1 with TRBJ2-5, with 7 bases that match TRBD2. Losses at the gene ends were 5 bases for V and 4 bases for J; bases not matched to a gene: 10. The CDR3 runs 14 residues. Germline CDR1 and CDR2: DFQATT and SNEGSKA (reference sequence). The DNA of the CDR3 is TGCAGTGCTTGGGAGGGGCGGGAGTCAGAGACCCAGTACTTC. It codes for CSAWEGRESETQYF.

This CDR3 is CASSYPGQGAYEQYF. CDR3 bases: TGTGCCAGCAGCTATCCGGGACAGGGGGCCTACGAGCAGTACTTC. V and J are TRBV7-9 and TRBJ2-7; 11 nucleotides agree with TRBD1. The CDR3 has 15 amino acids. Looked up from germline, CDR1 is SEHNR and CDR2 is FQNEAQ (reference sequence). V was pared by 4 bases and J by 2 bases, with 4 bases of the junction left unmatched.

The V and J genes are TRBV6-5 and TRBJ1-4, with D possibly matching TRBD1 (5 bases). Germline CDR1 MNHEY, CDR2 SVGAGI. The CDR3 length is 16 residues. The ends were cut back, 0 bases at V and 4 bases at J, with 12 bases in the middle. Here the CDR3 reads CASSYSGVQGNEKLFF. CDR3 nucleotides: TGTGCCAGCAGTTACTCAGGGGTTCAGGGTAATGAAAAACTGTTTTTT.

This clonotype has more than one count but fewer than ten. The chain has TRBV6-2 or TRBV6-3 and TRBJ2-7; D remains ambiguous. The CDR3 length is 13 residues. Germline loops: CDR1 MNHEY, CDR2 SVGEGT. The V gene lost 6 bases and the J gene lost 2 bases, with 11 bases spanning the gap. This CDR3 is CASSRHPAYEQYF. The CDR3 coding sequence is TGTGCCAGCAGCCGGCACCCGGCCTACGAGCAGTACTTC.

The chain carries TRBV19 and TRBJ2-3, with D possibly TRBD2 on 6 matching bases. Per the germline V gene, CDR1 is LNHDA and CDR2 is SQIVND (reference sequence). Deletions cut 5 bases from V and 7 bases from J, with 19 bases between. CDR3 length: 15 amino acids. CDR3 nucleotide sequence: TGTGCCAGTAGTGACTCGGGACTGAAACGTAATACGCAGTATTTT. It encodes CASSDSGLKRNTQYF. The variable domain in full, with the rest retrieved from reference TRBV19 and TRBJ2-3, is DGGITQSPKYLFRKEGQNVTLSCEQNLNHDAMYWYRQDPGQGLRLIYYSQIVNDFQKGDIAEGYSVSREKKESFPLTVTSAQKNPTAFYLCASSDSGLKRNTQYFGPGTRLTVL.

In this sample, this clonotype turned up many times. The chain couples TRBV6-1 to TRBJ2-7, with D possibly TRBD2 on 7 matching bases. Trimming cost V 2 bases and J 6 bases, with 17 bases left between them. Germline assignment: CDR1 MNHNS and CDR2 SASEGT. CDR3 size: 15 residues. The CDR3 DNA follows: TGTGCCAGCAGTGAATTTGGGGGGGCGTCGGGCGAGCAGTACTTC. Protein: CASSEFGGASGEQYF.

The chain combines TRBV7-9 with TRBJ1-4; D may be TRBD1 (5 bases). The V end lost 5 bases, the J end lost 7 bases, and 17 bases lay between the germline ends. The CDR3 is 15 residues long. Germline CDR1 is SEHNR and CDR2 is FQNEAQ (reference sequence). Written as DNA, the CDR3 is TGTGCCAGCAGCCCCGACAGAATCCGTACTGAAAAACTGTTTTTT. The encoded protein is CASSPDRIRTEKLFF.

The J gene is TRBJ2-7, the V gene TRBV19, with D tentatively TRBD1 (6 bases). CDR1 and CDR2 from the germline V gene are LNHDA and SQIVND (reference sequence). V lost 0 bases and J 6 bases, leaving 12 bases between the germline ends. The CDR3 totals 14 residues. The CDR3 DNA reads as TGTGCCAGTAGTATAGACAGGGGAATTGCCGAGCAGTACTTC. Residues: CASSIDRGIAEQYF.

This clonotype was found a few times. The V and J genes are TRBV19 and TRBJ2-3; no definite D call. Germline V gene lookup returns CDR1 LNHDA and CDR2 SQIVND (reference sequence). The CDR3 spans 13 residues. V was cut by 5 bases and J by 3 bases, with 9 bases left in between. As DNA, the CDR3 is TGTGCCAGTAGTCCAGACCAAACAGATACGCAGTATTTT. Translation: CASSPDQTDTQYF.

This clonotype was found a few times. The CDR3 sequence: CASSGGRNTEAFF. The CDR3, as DNA: TGCGCCAGCAGCGGAGGGAGGAACACTGAAGCTTTCTTT. The rearrangement links TRBV10-1 to TRBJ1-1; D remains ambiguous. Germline loops: CDR1 WNHNN, CDR2 SYGVQD (reference sequence). The V end was cut by 6 bases, the J end by 1 base, with 9 bases between. The CDR3 consists of 13 residues.

This clonotype appeared many times. The chain carries TRBV11-2 and TRBJ1-1, with 7 bases that match TRBD1. The CDR3 consists of 11 residues. Germline CDR1 reads SGHAT; CDR2 reads FQNNGV. The ends lost 7 bases at V and 11 bases at J; junction bases unmatched: 7. As DNA, the CDR3 is TGTGCCAGCACCTCTGACAGGGAGGCTTTCTTT. This encodes CASTSDREAFF.

The chain carries TRBV7-3 and TRBJ1-1; tentatively, D is TRBD1 (5 bases). V lost 5 bases and J 6 bases, leaving 16 bases between the germline ends. This CDR3 has 14 residues. Germline CDR1 and CDR2: SGHTA and FQGTGA. The CDR3 sequence: CASSKDPRGAEAFF. CDR3 nucleotides: TGTGCCAGCAGCAAAGACCCCCGGGGGGCTGAAGCTTTCTTT.

This sequence joins TRBV29-1 and TRBJ2-5; either TRBD1 or TRBD2 may fit D (6 bases each). This CDR3 is 12 amino acids long. CDR1 and CDR2 (germline): SQVTM, ANQGSEA. Trimming pared 3 bases from V and 5 bases from J, leaving 10 bases between. For the CDR3, the DNA is TGCAGCGTTGATGGGGGGCTGGAGACCCAGTACTTC. Protein product: CSVDGGLETQYF.

This clonotype was seen only a few times. The chain joins TRBV20-1 to TRBJ2-6, with D perhaps matching TRBD2 (5 bases). Trimming stripped 3 bases from V and 0 bases from J, with 9 bases between. Germline V gene lookup returns CDR1 DFQATT and CDR2 SNEGSKA (reference sequence). The CDR3 sequence is 15 residues long. CDR3 amino acids: CSAREASSGANVLTF. The CDR3 nucleotides read TGCAGTGCTAGGGAGGCGAGCTCTGGGGCCAACGTCCTGACTTTC.

The table lists this clonotype with many counts. J is TRBJ2-3 and V is TRBV11-3; the D is unclear. V shed 4 bases and J shed 5 bases, with 10 bases lying between them. Germline lookup yields CDR1 SGHNT and CDR2 YENEEA. CDR3 length: 13 residues. The CDR3 coding sequence is TGTGCCAGCAGCTCCTTCCCTGGAGATACGCAGTATTTT. It codes for CASSSFPGDTQYF.